This T cell receptor beta chain was identified during a study of molecular identifiers for immune sequencing clone quantification. Across the study: Split five ways in replicates, RNA from about 20,000 or 100,000 naive CD8 cells had four portions sequenced.

J gave up 5 bases and V 0 bases, and 7 bases lay outside the gene matches. Germline CDR1 reads SGDLS; CDR2 reads YYNGEE. CDR3 length equals 17 residues. This clonotype has ten or more counts. Its matching antigen is unknown. TCRdb reanalysed the PCR reads using MiXCR and keeps one entry per CDR3 protein. The data show 60,000 to 70,000 distinct CDR3 sequences, around 18% seen once. Naive CD8 libraries came from approximately 20,000 to 1,000,000 sorted cells with 10%, 30% or 50% RNA. Using a CD8+CD4-CCR7+CD45RA+ phenotype, naive CD8 T cells were sorted. Study outcomes and limitations: In CMV-specific effectors, clones above 20 copies held over 99% of molecules; naive, under 1%.

The chain has TRBV9 and TRBJ2-5, with 13 nucleotides matching TRBD2. This TCR came from a human donor in good health. Some libraries in this study had Jurkat cell RNA spiked in. Source material: naive CD8+ T cells from blood, with Jurkat cell RNA spiked in. Subset meaning: FACS-sorted CD8+CD4-CCR7+CD45RA+ naive T cells. The CDR3 here is CASSVGGLAGSLETQYF. CDR3 nucleotide sequence: TGTGCCAGCAGCGTAGGGGGACTAGCGGGAAGCTTGGAGACCCAGTACTTC.